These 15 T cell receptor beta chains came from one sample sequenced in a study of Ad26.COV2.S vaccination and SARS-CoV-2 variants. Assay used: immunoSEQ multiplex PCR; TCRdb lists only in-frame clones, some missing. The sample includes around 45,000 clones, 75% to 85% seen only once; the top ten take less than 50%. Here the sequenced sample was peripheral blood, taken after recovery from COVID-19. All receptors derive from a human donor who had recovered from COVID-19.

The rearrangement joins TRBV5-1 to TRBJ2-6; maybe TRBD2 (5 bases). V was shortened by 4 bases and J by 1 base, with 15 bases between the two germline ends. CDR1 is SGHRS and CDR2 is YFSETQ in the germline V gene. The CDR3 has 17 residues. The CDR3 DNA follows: TGCGCCAGCAGCCCCGAGGGCTTAGGGTCTGGGGCCAACGTCCTGACTTTC. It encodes CASSPEGLGSGANVLTF.

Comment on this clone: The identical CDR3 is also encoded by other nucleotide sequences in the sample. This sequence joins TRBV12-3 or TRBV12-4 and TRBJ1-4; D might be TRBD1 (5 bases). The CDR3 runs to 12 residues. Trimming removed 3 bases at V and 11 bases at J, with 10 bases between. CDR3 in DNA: TGTGCCAGCAGTTTGGGGGGTGGTAAACTGTTTTTT. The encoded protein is CASSLGGGKLFF.

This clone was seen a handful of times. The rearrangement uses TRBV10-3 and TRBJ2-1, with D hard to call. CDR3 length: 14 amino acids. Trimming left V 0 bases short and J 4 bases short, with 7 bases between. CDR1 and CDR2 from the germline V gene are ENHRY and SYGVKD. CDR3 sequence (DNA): TGTGCCATCAGTGAGTCGAGCGAATACAATGAGCAGTTCTTC. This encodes CAISESSEYNEQFF.

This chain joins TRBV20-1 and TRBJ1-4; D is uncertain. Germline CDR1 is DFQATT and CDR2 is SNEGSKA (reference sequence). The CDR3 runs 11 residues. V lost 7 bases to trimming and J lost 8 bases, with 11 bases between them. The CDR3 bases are TGCAGTGTAGGGAGGTCGGAAAAACTGTTTTTT. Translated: CSVGRSEKLFF.

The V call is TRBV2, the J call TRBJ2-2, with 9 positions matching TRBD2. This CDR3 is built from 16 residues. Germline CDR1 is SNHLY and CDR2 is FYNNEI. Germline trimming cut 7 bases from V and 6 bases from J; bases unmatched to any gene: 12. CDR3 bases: TGTGCCAGCACAATGCCGGGACTAGCAATGGCCGGGGAGCTGTTTTTT. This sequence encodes CASTMPGLAMAGELFF.

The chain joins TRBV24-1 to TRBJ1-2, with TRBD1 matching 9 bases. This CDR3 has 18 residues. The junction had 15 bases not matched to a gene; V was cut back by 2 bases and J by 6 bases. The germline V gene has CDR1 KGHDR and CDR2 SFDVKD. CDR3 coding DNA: TGTGCCACCAGTGATTCAGCCCTCTCGGACAGGGGCGTAGATGGCTACACCTTC. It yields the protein CATSDSALSDRGVDGYTF.

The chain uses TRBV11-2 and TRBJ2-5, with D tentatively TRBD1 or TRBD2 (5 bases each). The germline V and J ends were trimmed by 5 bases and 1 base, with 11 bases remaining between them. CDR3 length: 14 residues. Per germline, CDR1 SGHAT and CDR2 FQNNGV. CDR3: CASSIGTAQETQYF. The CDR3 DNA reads TGTGCCAGCAGCATCGGGACGGCCCAAGAGACCCAGTACTTC. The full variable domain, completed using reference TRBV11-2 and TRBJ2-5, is EAGVAQSPRYKIIEKRQSVAFWCNPISGHATLYWYQQILGQGPKLLIQFQNNGVVDDSQLPKDRFSAERLKGVDSTLKIQPAKLEDSAVYLCASSIGTAQETQYFGPGTRLLVL.

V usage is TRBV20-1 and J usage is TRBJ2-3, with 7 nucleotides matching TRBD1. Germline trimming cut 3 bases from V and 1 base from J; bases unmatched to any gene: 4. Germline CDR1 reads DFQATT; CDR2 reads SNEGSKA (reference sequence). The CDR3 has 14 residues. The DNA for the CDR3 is TGCAGTGCTAGTGTGCAGGGGGGCACAGATACGCAGTATTTT. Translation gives CSASVQGGTDTQYF.

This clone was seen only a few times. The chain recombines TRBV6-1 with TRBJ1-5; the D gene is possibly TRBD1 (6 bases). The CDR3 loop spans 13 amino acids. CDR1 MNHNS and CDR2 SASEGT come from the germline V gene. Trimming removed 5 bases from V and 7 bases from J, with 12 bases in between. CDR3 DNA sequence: TGTGCCAGCAGTTTGAGGGGGGACCAGCCCCAGCATTTT. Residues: CASSLRGDQPQHF.

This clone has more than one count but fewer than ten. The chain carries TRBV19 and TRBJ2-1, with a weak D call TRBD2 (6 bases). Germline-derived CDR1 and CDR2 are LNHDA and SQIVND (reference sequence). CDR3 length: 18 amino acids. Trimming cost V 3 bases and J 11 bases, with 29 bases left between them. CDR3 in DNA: TGTGCCAGTAGTATGGTTAATTCGGCCGGGAGTACCTACCGAAAGCAGTTCTTC. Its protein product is CASSMVNSAGSTYRKQFF.

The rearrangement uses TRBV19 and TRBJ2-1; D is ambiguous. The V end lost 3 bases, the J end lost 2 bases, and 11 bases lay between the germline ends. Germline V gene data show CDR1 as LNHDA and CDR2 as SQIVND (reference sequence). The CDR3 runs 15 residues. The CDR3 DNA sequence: TGTGCCAGTAGTATCGAAGGACCGACCTACAATGAGCAGTTCTTC. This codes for CASSIEGPTYNEQFF.

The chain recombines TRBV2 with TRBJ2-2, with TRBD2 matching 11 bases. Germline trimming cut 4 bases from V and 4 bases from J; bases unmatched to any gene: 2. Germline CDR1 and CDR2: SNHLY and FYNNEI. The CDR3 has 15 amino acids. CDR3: CASSGLAGGTGELFF. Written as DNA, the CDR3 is TGTGCCAGCAGTGGGCTAGCGGGGGGCACCGGGGAGCTGTTTTTT.

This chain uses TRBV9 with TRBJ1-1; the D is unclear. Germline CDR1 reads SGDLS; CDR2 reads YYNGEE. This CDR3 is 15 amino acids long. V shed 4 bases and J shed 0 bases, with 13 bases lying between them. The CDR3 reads CASSPPEGLNTEAFF. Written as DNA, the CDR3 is TGTGCCAGCAGCCCGCCGGAGGGCTTGAACACTGAAGCTTTCTTT. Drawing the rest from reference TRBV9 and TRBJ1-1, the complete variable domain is DSGVTQTPKHLITATGQRVTLRCSPRSGDLSVYWYQQSLDQGLQFLIQYYNGEERAKGNILERFSAQQFPDLHSELNLSSLELGDSALYFCASSPPEGLNTEAFFGQGTRLTVV.

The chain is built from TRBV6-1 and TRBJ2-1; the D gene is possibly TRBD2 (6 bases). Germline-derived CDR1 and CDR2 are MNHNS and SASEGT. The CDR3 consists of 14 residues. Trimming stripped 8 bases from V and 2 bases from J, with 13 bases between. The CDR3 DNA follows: TGTGCCAGCGCTAGCGCCTCACCCTACAATGAGCAGTTCTTC. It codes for CASASASPYNEQFF.

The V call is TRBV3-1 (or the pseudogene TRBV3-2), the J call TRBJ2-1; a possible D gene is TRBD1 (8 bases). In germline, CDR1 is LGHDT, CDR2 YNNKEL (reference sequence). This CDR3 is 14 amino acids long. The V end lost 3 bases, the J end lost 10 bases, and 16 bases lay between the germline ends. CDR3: CASSHRTGREEQFF. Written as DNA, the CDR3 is TGTGCCAGCAGCCATCGGACAGGGAGGGAAGAGCAGTTCTTC.